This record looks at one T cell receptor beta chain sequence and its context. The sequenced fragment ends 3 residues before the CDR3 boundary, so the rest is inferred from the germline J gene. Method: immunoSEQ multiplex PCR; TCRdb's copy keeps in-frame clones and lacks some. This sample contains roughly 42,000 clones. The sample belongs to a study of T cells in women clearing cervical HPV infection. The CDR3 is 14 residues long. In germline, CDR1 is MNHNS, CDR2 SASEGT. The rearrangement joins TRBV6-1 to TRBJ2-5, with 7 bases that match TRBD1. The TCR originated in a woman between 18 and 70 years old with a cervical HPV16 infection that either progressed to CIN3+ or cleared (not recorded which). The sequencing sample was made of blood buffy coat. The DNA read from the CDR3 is TGTGCCAGCAGTGAGGGACAGCCGATCTTAACC. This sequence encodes CASSEGQPILT. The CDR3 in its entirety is CASSEGQPILTQYF.